The subject of this entry is one T cell receptor beta chain. Its antigen is unidentified. The V and J ends lost 7 bases and 5 bases respectively, with 19 bases between them. This CDR3 comprises 15 residues. CDR1 and CDR2 (germline): WSHSY, SAAADI. This sample is part of a study of siplizumab effects on memory and regulatory T cells. Study-wide results and limits: Proliferating siplizumab-culture Tregs lacked confirmation of suppressive function. The majority of clones, roughly 75-96% of proliferating CD4+ or CD8+ clones, lacked an assignable naive or memory phenotype.

Measured with immunoSEQ multiplex PCR; TCRdb has only the in-frame clones, and not every one. Among 100,000 or so clones listed, about 93% were seen once. V gene TRBV10-2 combines with J gene TRBJ2-3, with D perhaps matching TRBD1 or TRBD2 (5 bases each). This TCR was recovered from a human donor in good health. The source material was Tregs sorted from blood. The CDR3 spells CASKAPGSMGDTQYF. The CDR3 nucleotides are TGCGCCAGCAAGGCCCCAGGGAGTATGGGAGATACGCAGTATTTT.